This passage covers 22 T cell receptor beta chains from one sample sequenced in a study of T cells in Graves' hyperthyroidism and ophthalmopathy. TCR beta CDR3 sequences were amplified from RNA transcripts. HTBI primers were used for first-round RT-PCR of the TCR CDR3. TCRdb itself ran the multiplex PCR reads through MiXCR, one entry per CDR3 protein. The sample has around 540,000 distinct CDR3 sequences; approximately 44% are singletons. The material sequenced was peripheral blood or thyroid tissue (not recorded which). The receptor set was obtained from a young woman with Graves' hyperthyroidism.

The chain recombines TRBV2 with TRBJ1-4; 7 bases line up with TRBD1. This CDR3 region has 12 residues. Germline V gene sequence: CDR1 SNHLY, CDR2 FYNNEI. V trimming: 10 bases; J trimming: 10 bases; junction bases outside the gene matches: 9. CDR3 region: CATYRDRAKLFF. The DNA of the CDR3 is TGTGCCACCTATCGGGACAGAGCAAAACTGTTTTTT.

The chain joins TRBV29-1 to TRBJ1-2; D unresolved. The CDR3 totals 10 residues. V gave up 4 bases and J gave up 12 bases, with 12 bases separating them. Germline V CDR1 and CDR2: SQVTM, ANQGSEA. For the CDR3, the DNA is TGCAGCGTTGGAACGGGGAGGGACACCTTC. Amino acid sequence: CSVGTGRDTF.

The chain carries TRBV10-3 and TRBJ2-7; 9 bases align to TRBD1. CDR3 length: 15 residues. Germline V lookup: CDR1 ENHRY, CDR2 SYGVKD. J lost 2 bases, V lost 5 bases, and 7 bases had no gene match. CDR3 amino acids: CAISYSRQGAYEQYF. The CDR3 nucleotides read TGTGCCATCAGTTACTCGAGACAGGGGGCCTACGAGCAGTACTTC.

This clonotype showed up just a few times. The CDR3 spells CASSPGQGLMNTEAFF. The CDR3 bases are TGTGCCAGCAGCCCGGGACAGGGGCTAATGAACACTGAAGCTTTCTTT. The V and J genes are TRBV7-9 and TRBJ1-1; 10 nucleotides agree with TRBD1. CDR1 is SEHNR and CDR2 is FQNEAQ in the germline V gene (reference sequence). The ends lost 5 bases at V and 0 bases at J; junction bases unmatched: 6. This CDR3 is 16 amino acids long.

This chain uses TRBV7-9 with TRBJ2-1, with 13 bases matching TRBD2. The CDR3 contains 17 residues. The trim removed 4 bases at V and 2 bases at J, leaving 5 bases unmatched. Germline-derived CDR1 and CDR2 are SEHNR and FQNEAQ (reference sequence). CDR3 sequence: CASSSPGTSGTYNEQFF. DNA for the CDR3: TGTGCCAGCAGCTCCCCCGGGACTAGCGGGACCTACAATGAGCAGTTCTTC.

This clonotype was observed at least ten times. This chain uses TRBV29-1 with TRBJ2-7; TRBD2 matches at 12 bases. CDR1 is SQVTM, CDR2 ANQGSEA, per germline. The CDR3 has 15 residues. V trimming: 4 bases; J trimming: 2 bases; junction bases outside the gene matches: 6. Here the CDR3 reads CSVVGTSGRTYEQYF. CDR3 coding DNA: TGCAGCGTTGTTGGCACTAGCGGGAGGACCTACGAGCAGTACTTC.

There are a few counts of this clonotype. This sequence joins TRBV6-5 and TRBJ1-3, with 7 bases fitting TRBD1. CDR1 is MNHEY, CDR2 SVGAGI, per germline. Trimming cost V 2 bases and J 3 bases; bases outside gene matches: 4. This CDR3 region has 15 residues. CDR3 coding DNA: TGTGCCAGCAGTTACCACAGGGGCCGTGGAAACACCATATATTTT. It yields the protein CASSYHRGRGNTIYF.

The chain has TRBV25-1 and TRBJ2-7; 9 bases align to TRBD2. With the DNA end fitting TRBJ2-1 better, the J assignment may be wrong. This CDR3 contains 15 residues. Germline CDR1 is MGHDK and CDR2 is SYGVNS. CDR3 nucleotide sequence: TGTGCCAGCAGTGAATTGTTAGCGGGAGTGAATGAGCAGTTCTTC. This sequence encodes CASSELLAGVNEQFF.

CDR3: CSARGQSTCEQYF. The CDR3 DNA follows: TGCAGTGCTAGAGGGCAGTCAACCTGCGAGCAGTACTTC. The genes are TRBV20-1 and TRBJ2-7; D is unclear. This CDR3 contains 13 residues. CDR1 and CDR2 (germline): DFQATT, SNEGSKA (reference sequence). Between the trimmed V and J ends, which lost 1 base and 6 bases, there was a span of 13 bases.

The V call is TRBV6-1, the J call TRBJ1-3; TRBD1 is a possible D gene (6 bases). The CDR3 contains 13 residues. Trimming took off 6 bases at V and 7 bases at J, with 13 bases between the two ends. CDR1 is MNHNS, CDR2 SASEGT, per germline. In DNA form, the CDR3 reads TGTGCCAGCAGAGGAGGGCAGGGGAACACCATATATTTT. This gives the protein CASRGGQGNTIYF.

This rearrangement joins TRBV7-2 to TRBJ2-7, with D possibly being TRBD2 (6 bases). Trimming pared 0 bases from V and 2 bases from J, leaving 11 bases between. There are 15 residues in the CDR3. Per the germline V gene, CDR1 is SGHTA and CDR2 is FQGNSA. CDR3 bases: TGTGCCAGCAGCTTAGCCTGGGACTCTGCCTACGAGCAGTACTTC. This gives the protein CASSLAWDSAYEQYF.

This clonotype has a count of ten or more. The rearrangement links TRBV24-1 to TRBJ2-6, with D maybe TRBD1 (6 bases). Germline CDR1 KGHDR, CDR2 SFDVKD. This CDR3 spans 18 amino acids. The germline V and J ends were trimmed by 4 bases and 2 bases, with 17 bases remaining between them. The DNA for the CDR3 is TGTGCCACCAGTGAGGGCGGCCAGGGGTATCCTGGGGCCAACGTCCTGACTTTC. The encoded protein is CATSEGGQGYPGANVLTF.

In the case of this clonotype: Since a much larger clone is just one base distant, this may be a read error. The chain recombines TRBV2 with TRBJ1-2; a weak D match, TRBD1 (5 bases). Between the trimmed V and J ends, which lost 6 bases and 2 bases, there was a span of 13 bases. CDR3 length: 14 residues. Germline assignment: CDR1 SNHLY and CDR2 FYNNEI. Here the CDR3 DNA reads TGTGCCAGCAGCGGAGGACGGGGGAACTATGGCTACACCTTC. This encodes CASSGGRGNYGYTF. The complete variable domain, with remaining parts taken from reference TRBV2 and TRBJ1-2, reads EPEVTQTPSHQVTQMGQEVILRCVPISNHLYFYWYRQILGQKVEFLVSFYNNEISEKSEIFDDQFSVERPDGSNFTLKIRSTKLEDSAMYFCASSGGRGNYGYTFGSGTRLTVV.

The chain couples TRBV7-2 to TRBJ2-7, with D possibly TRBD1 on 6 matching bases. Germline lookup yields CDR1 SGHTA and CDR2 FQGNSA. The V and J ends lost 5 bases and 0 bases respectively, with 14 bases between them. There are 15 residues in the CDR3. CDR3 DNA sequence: TGTGCCAGCAGCCCACGGACAGTTGGCTCCTACGAGCAGTACTTC. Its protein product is CASSPRTVGSYEQYF.

CDR3 sequence: CASSLTYSSYNSPLHF. The DNA of the CDR3 is TGTGCCAGCAGTTTAACTTACAGCTCCTATAATTCACCCCTCCACTTT. The chain links TRBV9 to TRBJ1-6; D not resolved. CDR1 and CDR2 from the germline V gene are SGDLS and YYNGEE. The CDR3 is 16 residues long. The V and J ends lost 5 bases and 0 bases respectively, with 12 bases between them.

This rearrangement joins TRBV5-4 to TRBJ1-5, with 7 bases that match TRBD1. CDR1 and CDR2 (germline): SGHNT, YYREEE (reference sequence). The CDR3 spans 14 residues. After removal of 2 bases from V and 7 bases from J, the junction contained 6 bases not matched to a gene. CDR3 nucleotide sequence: TGTGCCAGCAGCTTAGGACAGGTATTCCAGCCCCAGCATTTT. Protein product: CASSLGQVFQPQHF. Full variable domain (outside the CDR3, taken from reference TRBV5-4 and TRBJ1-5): ETGVTQSPTHLIKTRGQQVTLRCSSQSGHNTVSWYQQALGQGPQFIFQYYREEENGRGNFPPRFSGLQFPNYSSELNVNALELDDSALYLCASSLGQVFQPQHFGDGTRLSIL.

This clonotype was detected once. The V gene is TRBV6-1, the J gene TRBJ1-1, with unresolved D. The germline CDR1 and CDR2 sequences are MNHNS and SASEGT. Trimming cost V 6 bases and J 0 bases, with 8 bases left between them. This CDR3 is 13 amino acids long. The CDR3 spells CASSSLMNTEAFF. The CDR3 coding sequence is TGTGCCAGCAGCTCTCTTATGAACACTGAAGCTTTCTTT.

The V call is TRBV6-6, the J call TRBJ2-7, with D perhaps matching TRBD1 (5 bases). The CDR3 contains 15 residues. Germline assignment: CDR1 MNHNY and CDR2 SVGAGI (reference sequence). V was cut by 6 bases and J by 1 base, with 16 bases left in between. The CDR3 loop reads CASRETARASYEQYF. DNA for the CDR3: TGTGCCAGCAGAGAGACCGCCAGGGCATCCTACGAGCAGTACTTC.

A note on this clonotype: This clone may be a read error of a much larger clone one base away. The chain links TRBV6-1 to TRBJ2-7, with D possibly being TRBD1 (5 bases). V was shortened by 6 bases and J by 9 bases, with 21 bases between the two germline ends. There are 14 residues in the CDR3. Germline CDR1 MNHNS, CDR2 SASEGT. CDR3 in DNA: TGTGCCAGCAGCCCGTGGGGCGGCCAAAACGGGCAGTACTTC. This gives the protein CASSPWGGQNGQYF.

The CDR3 coding sequence is TGTGCCACCAGCAGTCGACAGAGCTCTGGGGCCAACGTCCTGACTTTC. This gives the protein CATSSRQSSGANVLTF. The chain recombines TRBV15 with TRBJ2-6; D is perhaps TRBD1 (5 bases). The V gene's germline CDR1 is LNHNV and CDR2 YYDKDF (reference sequence). Trimming pared 3 bases from V and 0 bases from J, leaving 9 bases between. The CDR3 spans 16 residues.

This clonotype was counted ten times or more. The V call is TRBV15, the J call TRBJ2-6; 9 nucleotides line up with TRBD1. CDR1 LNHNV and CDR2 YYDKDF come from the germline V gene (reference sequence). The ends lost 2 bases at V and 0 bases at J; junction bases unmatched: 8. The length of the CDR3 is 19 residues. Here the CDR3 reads CATSRTPTGGGSGANVLTF. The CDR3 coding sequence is TGTGCCACCAGCAGAACCCCGACAGGGGGGGGCTCTGGGGCCAACGTCCTGACTTTC.

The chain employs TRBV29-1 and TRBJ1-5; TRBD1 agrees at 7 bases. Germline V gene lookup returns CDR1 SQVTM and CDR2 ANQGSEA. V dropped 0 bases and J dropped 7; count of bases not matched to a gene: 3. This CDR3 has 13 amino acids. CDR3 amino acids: CSVEDQGGQPQHF. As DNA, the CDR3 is TGCAGCGTTGAAGATCAGGGGGGGCAGCCCCAGCATTTT.